This T cell receptor (beta chain) was documented in a study of blood T cells in healthy people across ages. Findings of the study overall: Donor CMV status was unknown, possibly confounding expanded clonotype changes.

Only a few counts were recorded for this clonotype. Its antigen remains unidentified. Germline lookup yields CDR1 SGHAT and CDR2 FQDESV (reference sequence). The CDR3 is 14 amino acids. The authors ran a second PCR of roughly 7 to 11 cycles using a sample-barcoded 5' primer and a J-beta primer mix. Via MiXCR, TCRdb re-called the 5' RACE reads, giving one row per CDR3 protein. Of approximately 780,000 distinct CDR3 sequences in the sample, roughly 25% were seen once. This same sample was also part of a study on T cells of mothers and their children. This second study notes: Normalized overlap was always slightly, never significantly, higher in related than unrelated mother-child pairs. None of the identified T cell clones proved to be persistent microchimeric clones.

The rearrangement joins TRBV11-1 to TRBJ2-5; D is possibly TRBD1 (6 bases). The DNA end is more similar to TRBJ2-1, so the J call may be wrong. The origin of this receptor is a boy younger than 18 in good health. Input material: blood. The CDR3 spells CASSLVGARNEQFF. In DNA form, the CDR3 reads TGTGCCAGCAGCTTAGTGGGGGCGCGAAATGAGCAGTTCTTC.